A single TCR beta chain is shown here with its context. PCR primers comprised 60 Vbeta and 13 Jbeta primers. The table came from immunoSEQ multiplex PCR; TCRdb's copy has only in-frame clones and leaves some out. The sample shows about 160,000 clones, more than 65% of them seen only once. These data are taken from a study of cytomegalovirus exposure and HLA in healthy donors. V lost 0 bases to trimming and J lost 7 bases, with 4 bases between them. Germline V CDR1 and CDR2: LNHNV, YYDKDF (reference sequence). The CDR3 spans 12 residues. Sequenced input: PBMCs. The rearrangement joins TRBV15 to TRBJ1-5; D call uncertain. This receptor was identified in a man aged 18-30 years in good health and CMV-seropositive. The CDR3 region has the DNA TGTGCCACCAGCAGAGATCTCCAGCCCCAGCATTTT. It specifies CATSRDLQPQHF.